What follows are 13 T cell receptor beta chains derived from one specimen sequenced in a study of blood T cell repertoires in COVID-19. Sequencing was performed with immunoSEQ multiplex PCR; in TCRdb, only in-frame clones are kept and a portion is missing. The sample holds some 73,000 clones, roughly four fifths seen once. The specimen was peripheral blood. The receptors originated from a woman aged 55-70 years with acute or convalescent COVID-19.

This clone was seen just once. CDR3 in amino acids: CASSSEPGELFF. The CDR3 DNA sequence: TGTGCCAGCAGCTCTGAGCCCGGGGAGCTGTTTTTT. The rearrangement uses TRBV5-4 and TRBJ2-2; D not certain. Between the trimmed V and J ends, which lost 3 bases and 6 bases, there was a span of 6 bases. In germline, CDR1 is SGHNT, CDR2 YYREEE (reference sequence). This CDR3 contains 12 residues.

The chain couples TRBV6-6 to TRBJ2-1, with 13 bases that match TRBD2. V trimming: 5 bases; J trimming: 7 bases; junction bases outside the gene matches: 11. Germline-derived CDR1 and CDR2 are MNHNY and SVGAGI (reference sequence). This CDR3 has 17 residues. CDR3 in amino acids: CASSLNLGLAGVNEQFF. Here the CDR3 DNA reads TGTGCCAGCAGTCTTAACCTCGGACTAGCGGGAGTTAATGAGCAGTTCTTC.

This chain's CDR3 is CAWAGWNYPEQYF. The DNA of the CDR3 is TGTGCCTGGGCGGGCTGGAATTATCCCGAGCAGTACTTC. The chain combines TRBV30 with TRBJ2-7; a possible D gene is TRBD2 (5 bases). V lost 5 bases and J 6 bases, leaving 17 bases between the germline ends. CDR3 length: 13 amino acids. Germline CDR1 GTSNPN, CDR2 SVGIG (reference sequence).

This clone was found a few times. The chain joins TRBV29-1 to TRBJ1-2; 8 bases agree with TRBD1. Germline V CDR1 and CDR2: SQVTM, ANQGSEA. V shed 4 bases and J 6 bases; nucleotides not matched to a gene: 7. This CDR3 has 13 residues. CDR3 sequence: CSVADRAYNGYTF. The DNA of the CDR3 is TGCAGCGTTGCGGACAGGGCGTACAATGGCTACACCTTC.

The genes are TRBV10-3 and TRBJ2-7; TRBD1 matches at 8 bases. Germline CDR1 reads ENHRY; CDR2 reads SYGVKD. This CDR3 has 14 residues. With 5 bases clipped from V and 1 base from J, the junction kept 4 bases outside the gene matches. CDR3 amino acids: CAISQGALSYEQYF. As DNA, the CDR3 is TGTGCCATCAGTCAGGGGGCCCTTTCCTACGAGCAGTACTTC.

This rearrangement joins TRBV4-1 to TRBJ1-2; D is ambiguous. Germline values: CDR1 MGHRA, CDR2 YSYEKL. CDR3 length equals 15 residues. The ends were cut back, 0 bases at V and 6 bases at J, with 14 bases in the middle. CDR3: CASSQEVSVPDGYTF. CDR3 nucleotide sequence: TGCGCCAGCAGCCAAGAAGTCAGCGTCCCCGATGGCTACACCTTC.

The chain joins TRBV19 to TRBJ1-2; tentative D call: TRBD1 (6 bases). The CDR3 length is 12 residues. Trimming cost V 4 bases and J 4 bases, with 7 bases left between them. The germline V gene encodes CDR1 LNHDA and CDR2 SQIVND (reference sequence). CDR3: CASSRTAYGYTF. The CDR3 nucleotides are TGTGCCAGTAGTAGGACAGCCTATGGCTACACCTTC.

The rearrangement uses TRBV30 and TRBJ1-4, with 7 bases identical to TRBD1. The CDR3 totals 12 residues. J gave up 7 bases and V 7 bases, and 6 bases lay outside the gene matches. Germline V lookup: CDR1 GTSNPN, CDR2 SVGIG (reference sequence). CDR3 amino acids: CAFNRGTEKLFF. CDR3 coding DNA: TGTGCCTTTAACAGGGGAACTGAAAAACTGTTTTTT.

This rearrangement joins TRBV3-1 (or the pseudogene TRBV3-2) to TRBJ1-3, with TRBD1 matching 7 bases. The CDR3 spans 17 residues. V lost 1 base and J lost 2; bases outside the gene matches: 8. Germline V gives CDR1 LGHDT, CDR2 YNNKEL (reference sequence). CDR3 nucleotide sequence: TGTGCCAGCAGCCAAGTTAGACAGGGCTTTACTGGAAACACCATATATTTT. Protein product: CASSQVRQGFTGNTIYF.

J is TRBJ2-7 and V is TRBV3-1 (or the pseudogene TRBV3-2); TRBD2 agrees at 8 bases. The CDR3 runs 14 residues. Germline V gene sequence: CDR1 LGHDT, CDR2 YNNKEL (reference sequence). Germline trimming cut 6 bases from V and 0 bases from J; bases unmatched to any gene: 4. The CDR3 is CASSTGTSSYEQYF. As DNA, the CDR3 is TGTGCCAGCAGTACCGGGACTAGCTCCTACGAGCAGTACTTC.

This chain uses TRBV5-5 with TRBJ2-3, with D hard to call. This CDR3 is 15 amino acids long. Deletions cut 2 bases from V and 0 bases from J, with 10 bases between. The germline V gene encodes CDR1 SGHKS and CDR2 YYEKEE (reference sequence). In DNA, the CDR3 is TGTGCCAGCAGCTTATCGAGATTTAGCACAGATACGCAGTATTTT. Translation: CASSLSRFSTDTQYF.

The rearrangement uses TRBV5-4 and TRBJ2-3; D gene ambiguous. Trimming pared 2 bases from V and 3 bases from J, leaving 7 bases between. Germline V gene data show CDR1 as SGHNT and CDR2 as YYREEE (reference sequence). The CDR3 consists of 13 residues. The CDR3 DNA sequence: TGTGCCAGCAGCTTCGGGTTGACAGATACGCAGTATTTT. Encoded protein: CASSFGLTDTQYF.

The V gene is TRBV6-6, the J gene TRBJ2-7; D not resolved. Trimming took off 7 bases at V and 3 bases at J, with 13 bases between the two ends. This CDR3 has 13 amino acids. Germline values: CDR1 MNHNY, CDR2 SVGAGI (reference sequence). The CDR3 here is CASNSEMIYEQYF. CDR3 nucleotides: TGTGCCAGCAATTCCGAGATGATCTACGAGCAGTACTTC.